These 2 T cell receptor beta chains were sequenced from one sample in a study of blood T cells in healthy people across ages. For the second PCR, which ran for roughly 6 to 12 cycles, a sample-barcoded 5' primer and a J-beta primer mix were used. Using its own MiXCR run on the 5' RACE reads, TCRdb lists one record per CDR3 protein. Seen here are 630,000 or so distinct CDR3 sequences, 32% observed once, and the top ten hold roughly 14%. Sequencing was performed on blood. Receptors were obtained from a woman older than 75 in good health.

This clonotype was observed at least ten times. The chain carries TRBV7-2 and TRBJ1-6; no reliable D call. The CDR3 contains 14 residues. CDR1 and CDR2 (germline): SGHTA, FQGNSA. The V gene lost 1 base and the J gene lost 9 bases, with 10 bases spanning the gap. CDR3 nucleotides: TGTGCCAGCAGCTTAGAAGGCGGCCTTTCACCCCTCCACTTT. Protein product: CASSLEGGLSPLHF.

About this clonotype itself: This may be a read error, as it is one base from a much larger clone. The chain's CDR3 is CSARELGAWPPYGYTF. The CDR3 nucleotides are TGCAGTGCTAGAGAACTGGGAGCCTGGCCCCCCTATGGCTACACCTTC. The genes are TRBV20-1 and TRBJ1-2; D unclear. The germline V gene encodes CDR1 DFQATT and CDR2 SNEGSKA (reference sequence). With 0 bases removed from V and 4 bases from J, the gap between germline ends came to 18 bases. The CDR3 is 16 residues long.